The count of the clone carrying this T cell receptor beta chain is one. What it binds is unknown. The source of the sample is a study of CD8+ T cells in alopecia areata. Study in general: Each of the treated patients was given oral tofacitinib, 5 to 10 mg twice daily, for moderate-to-severe alopecia areata. Study-level points and caveats: In scalp and blood during tofacitinib, many expanded lesional clones persisted. There was only one nonresponder, so it was unclear how baseline CD8+ expansion relates to response.

Documented treatment: oral pan-JAK inhibitor, 5-10 mg twice daily. Lesional scalp punch biopsies and peripheral blood came from alopecia areata patients. Trimming shortened V by 0 bases and J by 2 bases, and 14 bases separated the two germline ends. Germline V gene sequence: CDR1 LGHNA, CDR2 YSLEER. The length of the CDR3 is 16 residues. Reverse transcribed after extraction, RNA yielded cDNA as the sequencing template. Libraries were prepared by immunoSEQ multiplex PCR; TCRdb keeps only in-frame clonotypes and omits some of them. In the table there are over 200,000 clones, around 66% of which are singletons.

This TCR came from a human donor with alopecia areata. The chain has TRBV4-3 and TRBJ2-7; D uncertain. Here the sequenced sample was CD4+ T cells sorted from blood, taken at week 4, from a patient treated with tofacitinib. This CDR3 reads CASSQDAGGAPYEQYF. The CDR3, as DNA: TGCGCCAGCAGCCAAGATGCTGGCGGTGCCCCCTACGAGCAGTACTTC.